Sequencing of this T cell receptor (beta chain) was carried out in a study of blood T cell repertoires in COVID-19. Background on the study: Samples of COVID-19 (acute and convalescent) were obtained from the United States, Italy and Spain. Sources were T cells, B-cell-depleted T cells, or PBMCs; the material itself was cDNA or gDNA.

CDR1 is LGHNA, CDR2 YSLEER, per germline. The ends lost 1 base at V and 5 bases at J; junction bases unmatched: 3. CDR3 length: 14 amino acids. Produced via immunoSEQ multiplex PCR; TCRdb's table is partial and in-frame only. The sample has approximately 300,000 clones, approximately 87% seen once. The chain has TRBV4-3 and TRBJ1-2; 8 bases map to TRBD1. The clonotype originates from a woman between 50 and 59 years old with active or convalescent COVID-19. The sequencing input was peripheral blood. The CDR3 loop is CASSQADRVYGYTF. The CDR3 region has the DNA TGCGCCAGCAGCCAAGCGGACAGGGTATATGGCTACACCTTC.